A selection of T cell receptor beta chains follows, all from one sample in a study of T cell responses to AZD1222 COVID-19 vaccine. The assay was immunoSEQ multiplex PCR, and TCRdb's table has in-frame clones only and misses some. This table has tens of thousands of clones, about 85% appearing once. The sample was peripheral blood, taken on day 0 of AZD1222 vaccination. These receptors were taken from an adult in good health. Each CDR3 is given with its conserved first and last residue. The D gene is left open where the match is weak. The size field is filled for only some rows; it gives once, few, many or a size class.

>once|NA|TRBJ2-3|TRBV6-4
CASSDVQSSTDTQYF
TGTGCCAGCAGTGACGTGCAGAGCAGCACAGATACGCAGTATTTT
>NA|NA|TRBJ2-7|TRBV19
CASTEYGWGEQYF
TGTGCCAGTACGGAGTACGGGTGGGGCGAGCAGTACTTC
>NA|NA|TRBJ2-1|TRBV27
CASSPRAGEVHEQFF
TGTGCCAGCAGTCCCCGGGCAGGGGAGGTCCATGAGCAGTTCTTC
>NA|TRBD1|TRBJ1-2|TRBV7-2
CASSQDRERGYGYTF
TGTGCCAGCAGCCAGGACAGGGAGAGGGGTTACGGCTACACCTTC
>NA|NA|TRBJ1-6|TRBV5-4
CASSSASGDSPLHF
TGTGCCAGCAGCTCGGCTTCTGGGGATTCACCCCTCCACTTT
>NA|NA|TRBJ2-7|TRBV6-2/TRBV6-3
CASSYSRTENYEQYF
TGTGCCAGCAGTTACTCAAGGACGGAGAACTACGAGCAGTACTTC
>NA|TRBD1|TRBJ1-4|TRBV5-1
CASSLGQGNEKLFF
TGCGCCAGCAGCTTGGGACAGGGTAATGAAAAACTGTTTTTT
>NA|NA|TRBJ2-5|TRBV18
CASSPRGQQETQYF
TGTGCCAGCTCACCAAGAGGTCAGCAAGAGACCCAGTACTTC
>few|NA|TRBJ2-5|TRBV9
CASSVVGGSETQYF
TGTGCCAGCAGCGTAGTTGGGGGTAGCGAGACCCAGTACTTC
>NA|NA|TRBJ2-3|TRBV5-1
CASTLTGTSTVAQYF
TGCGCCAGCACCCTAACGGGAACCTCCACAGTTGCGCAGTATTTT
>NA|TRBD2|TRBJ2-3|TRBV4-2
CASSDTSGGTTDTQYF
TGTGCCAGCAGCGATACTAGCGGGGGGACCACAGATACGCAGTATTTT
>NA|NA|TRBJ1-1|TRBV23-1
CASSQSNTRTAKAFF
TGCGCCAGCAGTCAATCGAACACCAGGACGGCCAAAGCTTTCTTT
>NA|NA|TRBJ1-4|TRBV27
CASSLRGRAGEKLFF
TGTGCCAGCAGTTTAAGAGGAAGGGCTGGTGAAAAACTGTTTTTT
>NA|NA|TRBJ1-3|TRBV24-1
CATSDWASGNTIYF
TGTGCCACCAGTGATTGGGCCTCTGGAAACACCATATATTTT
>NA|NA|TRBJ2-7|TRBV7-4
CASSSRGPSSEQYF
TGTGCCAGCAGCTCCCGGGGGCCTAGTAGCGAGCAGTACTTC
>once|NA|TRBJ2-6|TRBV6-6
CASSQGRVGSGANVLTF
TGTGCCAGCAGTCAGGGACGGGTTGGATCTGGGGCCAACGTCCTGACTTTC
>NA|NA|TRBJ2-5|TRBV7-9
CASSSNAHQETQYF
TGTGCCAGCAGCTCCAACGCGCACCAAGAGACCCAGTACTTC
>NA|TRBD1|TRBJ2-1|TRBV11-3
CASSLTGQSNEQFF
TGTGCCAGCAGCTTAACGGGACAGAGCAATGAGCAGTTCTTC
>NA|NA|TRBJ2-5|TRBV15
CATSEGGAKETQYF
TGTGCCACCAGCGAGGGGGGGGCCAAAGAGACCCAGTACTTC
>NA|NA|TRBJ1-1|TRBV15
CATSRDRGLNTEAFF
TGTGCCACCAGCAGAGACAGGGGTTTGAACACTGAAGCTTTCTTT
>NA|NA|TRBJ2-1|TRBV19
CASSINGGNEQFF
TGTGCCAGTAGTATTAACGGGGGCAATGAGCAGTTCTTC
>NA|NA|TRBJ2-5|TRBV29-1
CSVDLAVETQYF
TGCAGCGTTGATCTGGCTGTGGAGACCCAGTACTTC
>NA|NA|TRBJ1-1|TRBV27
CAAGRNTEAFF
TGTGCCGCCGGGCGGAACACTGAAGCTTTCTTT
>NA|NA|TRBJ1-1|TRBV6-2/TRBV6-3
CASSYWTQAFF
TGTGCCAGCAGTTACTGGACACAAGCTTTCTTT